A single count supports the clone carrying this T cell receptor (beta chain). This record belongs to a study of cytomegalovirus exposure and HLA in healthy donors. PCR was performed using 60 Vbeta and 13 Jbeta primers. Sequencing used immunoSEQ multiplex PCR; TCRdb keeps in-frame clones, though not all of them. The sample lists over 95,000 clones, 70% to 85% occurring once. V was pared by 6 bases and J by 5 bases, with 9 bases of the junction left unmatched. CDR3 size: 15 residues. Germline-derived CDR1 and CDR2 are MNHEY and SVGAGI. The chain joins TRBV6-5 to TRBJ1-5, with 8 bases fitting TRBD1. The source material was PBMCs. The origin of this receptor is a man aged 40-50 years in good health and CMV-seropositive. The CDR3, as DNA: TGTGCCAGCAGCTCCGGCGGACAGGGACATCAGCCCCAGCATTTT. Protein: CASSSGGQGHQPQHF.